These 27 T cell receptor beta chains came from one sample sequenced in a study of blood T cell repertoires in COVID-19. Libraries were prepared by immunoSEQ multiplex PCR; TCRdb keeps only in-frame clonotypes and omits some of them. Altogether approximately 210,000 clones are present, 85% to 90% being singletons, with the ten largest covering approximately 15%. Specimen: PBMCs or T cells enriched from blood (not recorded which). The origin of the receptors is a woman in her 50s with acute COVID-19.

V is TRBV27 and J is TRBJ2-7; 12 positions match TRBD1. The CDR3 length is 13 residues. Germline V lookup: CDR1 MNHEY, CDR2 SMNVEV (reference sequence). The V gene end was trimmed by 7 bases and the J gene end by 5 bases; junction bases not matched to a gene: 3. DNA for the CDR3: TGTGCCAGCACCTGGGACAGGGGGCACGAGCAGTACTTC. Translating it yields CASTWDRGHEQYF.

This chain joins TRBV7-9 and TRBJ2-5, with TRBD2 matching 9 bases. CDR3 length: 16 amino acids. Germline assignment: CDR1 SEHNR and CDR2 FQNEAQ (reference sequence). J gave up 0 bases and V 5 bases, and 7 bases lay outside the gene matches. This CDR3 is CASSTPSGVYQETQYF. In DNA, the CDR3 is TGTGCCAGCAGCACCCCTAGCGGGGTTTACCAAGAGACCCAGTACTTC. Using reference TRBV7-9 and TRBJ2-5 for the parts outside the CDR3, the full variable domain is DTGVSQNPRHKITKRGQNVTFRCDPISEHNRLYWYRQTLGQGPEFLTYFQNEAQLEKSRLLSDRFSAERPKGSFSTLEIQRTEQGDSAMYLCASSTPSGVYQETQYFGPGTRLLVL.

This sequence joins TRBV5-1 and TRBJ1-2, with 8 bases that match TRBD1. With 3 bases clipped from V and 2 bases from J, the junction kept 6 bases outside the gene matches. This CDR3 region has 15 residues. Germline V gene lookup returns CDR1 SGHRS and CDR2 YFSETQ. The CDR3 DNA is TGCGCCAGCAGCTACAGACAGGGGCAGAACTATGGCTACACCTTC. Residues: CASSYRQGQNYGYTF.

This clone was counted a single time. The CDR3 coding sequence is TGTGCCAGCACCCCACAGGGGATGGGCTATGGCTACACCTTC. It encodes CASTPQGMGYGYTF. The chain combines TRBV27 with TRBJ1-2, with 7 bases aligning to TRBD1. This CDR3 region has 14 residues. Trimming cost V 7 bases and J 4 bases; bases outside gene matches: 9. Germline lookup yields CDR1 MNHEY and CDR2 SMNVEV (reference sequence).

This chain uses TRBV3-1 (or the pseudogene TRBV3-2) with TRBJ1-6; 7 nucleotides match TRBD1. Losses at the gene ends were 4 bases for V and 10 bases for J; bases not matched to a gene: 7. This CDR3 contains 14 residues. Germline V gene data show CDR1 as LGHDT and CDR2 as YNNKEL (reference sequence). The CDR3 sequence is CASSPQGWESPLHF. Written as DNA, the CDR3 is TGTGCCAGCAGCCCACAGGGGTGGGAATCACCCCTCCACTTT.

The chain recombines TRBV28 with TRBJ2-2, with 8 nucleotides matching TRBD1. Germline V CDR1 and CDR2: MDHEN, SYDVKM. J lost 5 bases, V lost 5 bases, and 7 bases had no gene match. This CDR3 spans 15 amino acids. CDR3 nucleotides: TGTGCCAGCAGTACCAGACAGGGGAGTACCGGGGAGCTGTTTTTT. Amino acid sequence: CASSTRQGSTGELFF. Looking up the rest from reference TRBV28 and TRBJ2-2 gives the full variable domain: DVKVTQSSRYLVKRTGEKVFLECVQDMDHENMFWYRQDPGLGLRLIYFSYDVKMKEKGDIPEGYSVSREKKERFSLILESASTNQTSMYLCASSTRQGSTGELFFGEGSRLTVL.

The genes are TRBV7-9 and TRBJ2-7, with TRBD2 matching 9 bases. The V and J ends lost 5 bases and 2 bases, in that order; junction bases with no gene match: 10. Looked up from germline, CDR1 is SEHNR and CDR2 is FQNEAQ (reference sequence). There are 16 residues in the CDR3. The CDR3 region is CASSPTWTSATYEQYF. The CDR3 nucleotides read TGTGCCAGCAGCCCAACCTGGACTAGCGCAACCTACGAGCAGTACTTC.

The chain carries TRBV5-6 and TRBJ1-6; D might be TRBD1 (5 bases). Germline values: CDR1 SGHDT, CDR2 YYEEEE. The CDR3 is 16 amino acids. The V end lost 0 bases, the J end lost 8 bases, and 15 bases lay between the germline ends. CDR3 sequence: CASSLDQLGEDSPLHF. CDR3 sequence (DNA): TGTGCCAGCAGCTTGGATCAGTTAGGGGAGGATTCACCCCTCCACTTT.

CDR3 sequence reads: CASSPVSTVSPYEQYF. The DNA of the CDR3 is TGTGCCAGCTCACCAGTTTCTACGGTAAGTCCCTACGAGCAGTACTTC. The V and J genes are TRBV18 and TRBJ2-7; no reliable D call. Germline CDR1 is KGHSH and CDR2 is LQKENI. This CDR3 comprises 16 residues. With 2 bases removed from V and 2 bases from J, the gap between germline ends came to 16 bases.

The sample holds a few counts of this clone. The chain carries TRBV6-4 and TRBJ2-2; 7 positions agree with TRBD2. The CDR3 spans 19 residues. Trimming at V came to 6 bases and at J to 5 bases, leaving 21 bases not matched to a gene. Germline-derived CDR1 and CDR2 are MRHNA and SNTAGT. The CDR3 bases are TGTGCCAGCAGGGACCCCTTCTGGAGTAGCGGGTCTTATACCGGGGAGCTGTTTTTT. This sequence encodes CASRDPFWSSGSYTGELFF.

CDR3 amino acids: CASSEARVSGNTIYF. The DNA for the CDR3 is TGTGCCAGCAGTGAAGCGCGAGTCTCTGGAAACACCATATATTTT. The chain carries TRBV2 and TRBJ1-3; D not certain. Germline V gene sequence: CDR1 SNHLY, CDR2 FYNNEI. CDR3 size: 15 residues. V dropped 0 bases and J dropped 0 bases, with 6 bases sitting between them.

The gene calls are TRBV6-6 and TRBJ1-5, with no clear D. The CDR3 has 15 residues. The V end lost 2 bases, the J end lost 2 bases, and 10 bases lay between the germline ends. Germline V gene lookup returns CDR1 MNHNY and CDR2 SVGAGI (reference sequence). CDR3 amino acids: CASSYAGNGNQPQHF. CDR3 sequence (DNA): TGTGCCAGCAGTTACGCCGGGAACGGCAATCAGCCCCAGCATTTT.

This clone turned up a few times. The chain is built from TRBV14 and TRBJ2-1, with D possibly being TRBD1 (8 bases). The CDR3 has 18 amino acids. The V and J ends lost 4 bases and 7 bases respectively, with 26 bases between them. Germline V gene lookup returns CDR1 SGHDN and CDR2 FVKESK. The CDR3 is CASSPGTPQGGFANEQFF. In nucleotides, the CDR3 is TGTGCCAGCAGCCCAGGCACCCCACAGGGGGGGTTTGCGAATGAGCAGTTCTTC.

The V call is TRBV5-1, the J call TRBJ2-1; D is undetermined. V gave up 0 bases and J gave up 7 bases, with 2 bases separating them. The V gene's germline CDR1 is SGHRS and CDR2 YFSETQ. The CDR3 sequence is 11 residues long. This CDR3 reads CASSLANEQFF. In nucleotides, the CDR3 is TGCGCCAGCAGCTTGGCTAATGAGCAGTTCTTC.

The V and J genes are TRBV4-2 and TRBJ2-1; D is uncertain. Germline V gene data show CDR1 as LGHNA and CDR2 as YNFKEQ. Trimming removed 1 base at V and 4 bases at J, with 11 bases between. The CDR3 runs to 15 residues. The CDR3: CASSQVRGNYNEQFF. As DNA, the CDR3 is TGTGCCAGCAGCCAAGTCCGCGGAAATTACAATGAGCAGTTCTTC.

The J gene is TRBJ2-3, the V gene TRBV5-1, with D perhaps TRBD2 (5 bases). V lost 2 bases, J lost 2 bases, and 9 bases lay in between. This CDR3 is built from 14 residues. CDR1 is SGHRS and CDR2 is YFSETQ in the germline V gene. The CDR3 sequence: CASSFNGITDTQYF. The CDR3 nucleotides read TGCGCCAGCAGCTTTAACGGGATCACAGATACGCAGTATTTT.

The chain has TRBV7-9 and TRBJ2-7; D uncertain. Trimming stripped 5 bases from V and 5 bases from J, with 7 bases between. The CDR3 runs 11 residues. CDR1 and CDR2 (germline): SEHNR, FQNEAQ (reference sequence). The CDR3 sequence: CASSQQDEQYF. CDR3 nucleotides: TGTGCCAGCAGCCAGCAGGACGAGCAGTACTTC.

The rearrangement joins TRBV9 to TRBJ2-1; 12 positions agree with TRBD2. V trimming: 2 bases; J trimming: 8 bases; junction bases outside the gene matches: 8. Looked up from germline, CDR1 is SGDLS and CDR2 is YYNGEE. The CDR3 covers 16 residues. For the CDR3, the DNA is TGTGCCAGCAGCGTGGCTAGGACTAGCGGGAAGGATGAGCAGTTCTTC. Its translation is CASSVARTSGKDEQFF.

CDR3 in DNA: TGTGCCAGCAGCTACACCTACGAGCAGTACTTC. Translating it yields CASSYTYEQYF. The V gene is TRBV11-2, the J gene TRBJ2-7; no firm D call. Germline CDR1 is SGHAT and CDR2 is FQNNGV. Trimming shortened V by 4 bases and J by 2 bases, and 3 bases separated the two germline ends. The CDR3 consists of 11 residues.

V and J are TRBV4-2 and TRBJ1-3, with TRBD1 identical over 8 bases. V lost 1 base and J lost 0; bases outside the gene matches: 8. CDR3 length: 18 amino acids. The germline V gene has CDR1 LGHNA and CDR2 YNFKEQ. The CDR3 sequence: CASSQAGRGPFSGNTIYF. The CDR3 nucleotides read TGTGCCAGCAGCCAAGCTGGCAGGGGGCCTTTCTCTGGAAACACCATATATTTT.

V and J are TRBV27 and TRBJ1-1; possibly TRBD1 for D (5 bases). V dropped 0 bases and J dropped 0 bases, with 14 bases sitting between them. The V gene's germline CDR1 is MNHEY and CDR2 SMNVEV (reference sequence). This CDR3 region has 17 residues. The CDR3: CASSLSLRSGMNTEAFF. The CDR3 coding sequence is TGTGCCAGCAGTTTATCCTTAAGATCAGGGATGAACACTGAAGCTTTCTTT.

The gene calls are TRBV12-3 or TRBV12-4 and TRBJ1-1; tentatively, D is TRBD1 (5 bases). This CDR3 comprises 12 residues. The V end was cut by 5 bases, the J end by 4 bases, with 8 bases between. The CDR3: CASSPGGTEAFF. CDR3 coding DNA: TGTGCCAGCAGTCCGGGGGGCACTGAAGCTTTCTTT.

The chain has TRBV2 and TRBJ1-2; tentative D call: TRBD1 (5 bases). CDR3 length: 13 residues. V lost 3 bases and J lost 5, with 10 bases in between. In germline, CDR1 is SNHLY, CDR2 FYNNEI. The CDR3 DNA reads TGTGCCAGCAGTGAGGGGGGGTTTTATGGCTACACCTTC. It codes for CASSEGGFYGYTF.

V is TRBV2 and J is TRBJ2-3; 12 nucleotides match TRBD1. V lost 2 bases, J lost 0 bases, and 6 bases stayed unmatched. Germline V gene sequence: CDR1 SNHLY, CDR2 FYNNEI. The CDR3 is 18 residues long. CDR3: CASSEWDRGPVSTDTQYF. The DNA for the CDR3 is TGTGCCAGCAGTGAATGGGACAGGGGGCCGGTTAGCACAGATACGCAGTATTTT.

The chain couples TRBV5-1 to TRBJ2-3; 8 nucleotides agree with TRBD2. Germline V gene lookup returns CDR1 SGHRS and CDR2 YFSETQ. The V gene end was trimmed by 0 bases and the J gene end by 2 bases; junction bases not matched to a gene: 11. The CDR3 sequence is 18 residues long. The CDR3 DNA is TGCGCCAGCAGCTTGGCAGGAAGACTAGCGCGGCCCACAGATACGCAGTATTTT. Its translation is CASSLAGRLARPTDTQYF.

This chain joins TRBV4-3 and TRBJ2-7, with D perhaps matching TRBD1 (5 bases). The germline V gene has CDR1 LGHNA and CDR2 YSLEER. Trimming removed 1 base from V and 0 bases from J, with 16 bases in between. CDR3 size: 17 residues. For the CDR3, the DNA is TGCGCCAGCAGCCAAGCTCATGGTGCAGGGAACTCCTACGAGCAGTACTTC. Protein product: CASSQAHGAGNSYEQYF.

This clone has only one observation. A much larger clone differs from this one at a single base, so this may be a read error. The chain carries TRBV6-5 and TRBJ2-7; 8 bases align to TRBD1. This CDR3 comprises 14 residues. Germline-derived CDR1 and CDR2 are MNHEY and SVGAGI. In DNA, the CDR3 is TGTGCCAGCAATTACGGCCGGCAGGGGGCTCGGCAGTACTTC. As protein: CASNYGRQGARQYF.